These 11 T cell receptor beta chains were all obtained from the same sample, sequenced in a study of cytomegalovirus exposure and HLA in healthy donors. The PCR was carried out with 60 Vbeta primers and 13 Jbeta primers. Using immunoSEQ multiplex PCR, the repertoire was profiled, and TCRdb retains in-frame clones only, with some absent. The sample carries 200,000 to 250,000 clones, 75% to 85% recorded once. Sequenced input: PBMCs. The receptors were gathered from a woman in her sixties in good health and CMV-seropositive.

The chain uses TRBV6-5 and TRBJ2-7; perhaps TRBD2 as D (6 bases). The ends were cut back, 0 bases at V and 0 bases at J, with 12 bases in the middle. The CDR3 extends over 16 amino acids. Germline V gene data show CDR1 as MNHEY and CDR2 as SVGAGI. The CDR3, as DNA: TGTGCCAGCAGTTACTCGATTAGCGGCCGCTCCTACGAGCAGTACTTC. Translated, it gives CASSYSISGRSYEQYF.

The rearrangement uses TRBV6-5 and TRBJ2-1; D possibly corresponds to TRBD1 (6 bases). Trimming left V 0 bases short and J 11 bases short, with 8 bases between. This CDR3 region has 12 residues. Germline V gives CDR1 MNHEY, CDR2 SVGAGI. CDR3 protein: CASSYSGDKQFF. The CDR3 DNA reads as TGTGCCAGCAGTTACTCCGGGGACAAGCAGTTCTTC.

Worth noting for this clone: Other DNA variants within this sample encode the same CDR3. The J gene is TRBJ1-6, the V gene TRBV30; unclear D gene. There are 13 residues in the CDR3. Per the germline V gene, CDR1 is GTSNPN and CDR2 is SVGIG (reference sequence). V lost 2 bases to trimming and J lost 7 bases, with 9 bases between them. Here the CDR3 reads CAWSLTENSPLHF. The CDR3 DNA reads TGTGCCTGGAGTCTAACAGAGAATTCACCCCTCCACTTT.

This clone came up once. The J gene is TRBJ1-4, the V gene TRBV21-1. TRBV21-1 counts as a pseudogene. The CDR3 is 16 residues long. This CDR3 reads CASSKGGWGGSEKLFF. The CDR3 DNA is TGTGCCAGCAGCAAAGGGGGCTGGGGGGGCTCGGAAAAACTGTTTTTT.

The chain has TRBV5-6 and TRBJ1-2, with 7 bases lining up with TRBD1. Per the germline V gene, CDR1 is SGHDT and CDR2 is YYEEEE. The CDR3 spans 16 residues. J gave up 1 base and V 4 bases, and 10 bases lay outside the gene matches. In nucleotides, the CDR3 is TGTGCCAGCAGCGCGTCAGGGGCAGGGGGTAACTATGGCTACACCTTC. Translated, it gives CASSASGAGGNYGYTF.

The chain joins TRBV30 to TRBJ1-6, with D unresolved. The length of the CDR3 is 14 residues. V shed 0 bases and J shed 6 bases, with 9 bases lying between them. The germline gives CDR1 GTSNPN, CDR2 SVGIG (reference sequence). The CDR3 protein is CAWSVVGPNSPLHF. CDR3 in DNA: TGTGCCTGGAGTGTTGTGGGCCCTAATTCACCCCTCCACTTT.

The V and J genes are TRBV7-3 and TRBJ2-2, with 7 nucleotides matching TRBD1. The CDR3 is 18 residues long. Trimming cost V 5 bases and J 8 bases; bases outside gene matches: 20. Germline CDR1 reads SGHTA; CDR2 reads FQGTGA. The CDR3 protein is CASSRDSSRWQAAGELFF. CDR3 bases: TGTGCCAGCAGCCGGGACAGCTCAAGGTGGCAGGCGGCGGGGGAGCTGTTTTTT.

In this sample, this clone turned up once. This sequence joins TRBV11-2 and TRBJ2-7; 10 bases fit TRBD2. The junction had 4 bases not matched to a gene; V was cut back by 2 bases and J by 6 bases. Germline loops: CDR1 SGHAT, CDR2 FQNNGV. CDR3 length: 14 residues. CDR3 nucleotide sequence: TGTGCCAGCAGCTTAAGCGGGAGGGCTGGCGAGCAGTACTTC. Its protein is CASSLSGRAGEQYF.

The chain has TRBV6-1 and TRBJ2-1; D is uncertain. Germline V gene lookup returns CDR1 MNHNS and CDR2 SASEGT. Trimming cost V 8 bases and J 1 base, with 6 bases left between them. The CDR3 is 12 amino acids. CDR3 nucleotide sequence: TGTGCCAGCCGGAGATCCTACAATGAGCAGTTCTTC. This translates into CASRRSYNEQFF.

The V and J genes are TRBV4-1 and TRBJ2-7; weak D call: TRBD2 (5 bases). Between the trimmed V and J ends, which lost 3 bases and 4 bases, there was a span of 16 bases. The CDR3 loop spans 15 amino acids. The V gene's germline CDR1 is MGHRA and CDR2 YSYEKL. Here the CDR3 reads CASSHTLGARYEQYF. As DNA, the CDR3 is TGCGCCAGCAGCCATACCTTGGGAGCGCGGTACGAGCAGTACTTC.

CDR3 residues: CASSSPGGRGAEAFF. CDR3 DNA: TGTGCCAGCAGCTCCCCCGGTGGCAGGGGAGCTGAAGCTTTCTTT. The chain links TRBV7-2 to TRBJ1-1, with D tentatively TRBD1 (6 bases). The germline V and J ends were trimmed by 4 bases and 6 bases, with 18 bases remaining between them. The length of the CDR3 is 15 residues. The germline V gene has CDR1 SGHTA and CDR2 FQGNSA. The variable domain in full, with the rest retrieved from reference TRBV7-2 and TRBJ1-1, is GAGVSQSPSNKVTEKGKDVELRCDPISGHTALYWYRQSLGQGLEFLIYFQGNSAPDKSGLPSDRFSAERTGGSVSTLTIQRTQQEDSAVYLCASSSPGGRGAEAFFGQGTRLTVV.